The rows below give T cell receptor beta chains drawn from one sample of a study of blood T cell repertoires in COVID-19. Generated by immunoSEQ multiplex PCR, the TCRdb table keeps only in-frame clones and is missing some. The sample holds under 65,000 clones; 80% to 90% are singletons and the top ten take approximately 1.3%. The specimen was peripheral blood. The receptors shown here come from a man in his sixties with acute or convalescent COVID-19. Both conserved end residues are part of each CDR3. D genes are given only for firm matches. Clone size, where shown, is once, few, many, or a class for clones that have expanded.

cdr3_nt,cdr3_aa,j_call,d_call,clone_size,v_call
TGTGCCAGCATCCCGGGGGACAGGGGCTTGCCTTTCTTT,CASIPGDRGLPFF,TRBJ1-1,TRBD1,NA,TRBV6-5
TGTGCCAGCACCGCCGGTCAGCCCCAGCATTTT,CASTAGQPQHF,TRBJ1-5,NA,NA,TRBV6-1
TGTGCCAGCAGCGAGACTGGTACTAGCACAGATACGCAGTATTTT,CASSETGTSTDTQYF,TRBJ2-3,NA,NA,TRBV9
TGTGCCAGCCAGAGGACACAGAACACTGAAGCTTTCTTT,CASQRTQNTEAFF,TRBJ1-1,NA,NA,TRBV19
TGTGCCTGGAGTGATGGACAGGGGTGGTCACCCCTCCACTTT,CAWSDGQGWSPLHF,TRBJ1-6,TRBD1,NA,TRBV30
TGTGCCAGTAGTAAGCGGGAACATAGCAATCAGCCCCAGCATTTT,CASSKREHSNQPQHF,TRBJ1-5,NA,medium-sized,TRBV19
TGTGCCAGCAGTTCTCTGGACAGGGGAGTACCGTATGCTTTCTTT,CASSSLDRGVPYAFF,TRBJ1-1,TRBD1,few,TRBV28
TGTGCCAGCACCATTCCGGACTACACCGGGGAGCTGTTTTTT,CASTIPDYTGELFF,TRBJ2-2,NA,NA,TRBV6-5
TGTGCCAGCAGCATTCGACTGAAAACCGGGGAGCTGTTTTTT,CASSIRLKTGELFF,TRBJ2-2,NA,once,TRBV14
TGTGCCAGCAGCCAGGGTCGGTCAGGAGTTCAGCCCCAGCATTTT,CASSQGRSGVQPQHF,TRBJ1-5,NA,once,TRBV7-2
TGTGCCAGCTCATTAGGACAGGGCTTTAATAGCAATCAGCCCCAGCATTTT,CASSLGQGFNSNQPQHF,TRBJ1-5,TRBD1,few,TRBV18
TGTGCCAGTAGTATAACGCGGGGGGACGGCTACACCTTC,CASSITRGDGYTF,TRBJ1-2,NA,NA,TRBV19
TGTGCCAGTAGTATTCCCCCCGGGACAGGGAACACCGGGGAGCTGTTTTTT,CASSIPPGTGNTGELFF,TRBJ2-2,TRBD1,NA,TRBV19
TGTGCCAGCAGTTTATCATCTACAGGGGTGAGCAATCAGCCCCAGCATTTT,CASSLSSTGVSNQPQHF,TRBJ1-5,TRBD1,once,TRBV28
TGTGCCGTATGGGCTCAGGCTCTCAATCAGCCCCAGCATTTT,CAVWAQALNQPQHF,TRBJ1-5,NA,NA,TRBV6-6
TGTGCCAGTAGTATGGGAGGCAGGGTGGGTGAGCAGTTCTTC,CASSMGGRVGEQFF,TRBJ2-1,NA,NA,TRBV19
TGTGCCAGCAGCTTAGATCACGGGACAGGGTCGAGGGAGACCCAGTACTTC,CASSLDHGTGSRETQYF,TRBJ2-5,TRBD1,once,TRBV11-2
TGTGCCAGCAGCTCTGAGACAGGCGGGAGGGGTTACGAGCAGTACTTC,CASSSETGGRGYEQYF,TRBJ2-7,TRBD2,NA,TRBV5-5
TGCAGCGTTGCAGGGTCAACTAATGAAAAACTGTTTTTT,CSVAGSTNEKLFF,TRBJ1-4,NA,NA,TRBV29-1
TGTGCCATCACGGGAATAGACAGGCGCAGTGATACGCAGTATTTT,CAITGIDRRSDTQYF,TRBJ2-3,NA,NA,TRBV2
TGTGCCAGCACCCACGGACTAGCGAGAGACAATGAGCAGTTCTTC,CASTHGLARDNEQFF,TRBJ2-1,TRBD2,NA,TRBV6-5
TGTGCCAGCAGCTTGGCTGGGACTAGCGGGAGGGTCACAGATACGCAGTATTTT,CASSLAGTSGRVTDTQYF,TRBJ2-3,TRBD2,NA,TRBV5-6
TGTGCCAGCAGTACCACAGGGGATCTCTATGGCTACACCTTC,CASSTTGDLYGYTF,TRBJ1-2,TRBD1,NA,TRBV27
TGTGCCAGTAGCCAACAGGGAGCGAATCAGCCCCAGCATTTT,CASSQQGANQPQHF,TRBJ1-5,NA,NA,TRBV19
TGTGCCAGTAGTATTCCCGGACAGGGTCGTTATCAGCCCCAGCATTTT,CASSIPGQGRYQPQHF,TRBJ1-5,TRBD1,NA,TRBV19
TGTGCCTGGGGGGGCAGGAATTCACCCCTCCACTTT,CAWGGRNSPLHF,TRBJ1-6,NA,NA,TRBV30
TGTGCCAGCAGGACCGGGACAGGGAGCTATGGCTACACCTTC,CASRTGTGSYGYTF,TRBJ1-2,TRBD1,NA,TRBV28
TGTGCCAGCAGCCTAGGAGAGAGCTCCTATAATTCACCCCTCCACTTT,CASSLGESSYNSPLHF,TRBJ1-6,NA,once,TRBV3-1/TRBV3-2
TGCGCCAGCAGCTTGGCCTGGCGGGAGAACGTAAATGAGCAGTTCTTC,CASSLAWRENVNEQFF,TRBJ2-1,TRBD2,NA,TRBV5-1
TGTGCCAGCAGCCAAGGGCTAGCGGGGGTCGGGGAGCTGTTTTTT,CASSQGLAGVGELFF,TRBJ2-2,TRBD2,NA,TRBV3-1/TRBV3-2
TGTGCCAGCAGCTTAGAGCCGGACAGGAGCTATGGCTACACCTTC,CASSLEPDRSYGYTF,TRBJ1-2,TRBD1,NA,TRBV7-9
TGTGCCTGGAGTGCTTTTAGCCTGAGCTCCTATAATTCACCCCTCCACTTT,CAWSAFSLSSYNSPLHF,TRBJ1-6,NA,NA,TRBV30
TGTGCCAGCAGCTTGGCCTTGGGCAGCGAAAAACTGTTTTTT,CASSLALGSEKLFF,TRBJ1-4,NA,NA,TRBV5-6
TGTGCCACCAGCAGAGATCAGGCGAGGGCTGGAAACACCATATATTTT,CATSRDQARAGNTIYF,TRBJ1-3,NA,NA,TRBV15
TGTGCCAGCAGTTTAGACCAGGGGACCGGCTACACCTTC,CASSLDQGTGYTF,TRBJ1-2,NA,NA,TRBV27
TGTGCCAGCAGCTTAGAGGGGGAAAGAAACGAGCAGTACTTC,CASSLEGERNEQYF,TRBJ2-7,NA,NA,TRBV7-9
TGTGCCAGCACTCGAAGGGGTAGCTACGAGCAGTACTTC,CASTRRGSYEQYF,TRBJ2-7,NA,NA,TRBV6-5
TGCGCCAGCAGCTTGGAGGGGACAGACCCCACAGATACGCAGTATTTT,CASSLEGTDPTDTQYF,TRBJ2-3,TRBD1,NA,TRBV5-1
TGTGCCAGCAGTCTGAGCGGGAGGAGAGAGACCCAGTACTTC,CASSLSGRRETQYF,TRBJ2-5,TRBD2,NA,TRBV6-5
TGTGCCACCAGCAGGGTGGGCCGTGCCTATCAGCCCCAGCATTTT,CATSRVGRAYQPQHF,TRBJ1-5,NA,NA,TRBV15
TGCAGCGTTGACGGGACAGGGGGCACTGAAGCTTTCTTT,CSVDGTGGTEAFF,TRBJ1-1,TRBD1,NA,TRBV29-1
TGCAGCCCCCGGGATGCCGAGAGTGGGACCCAGTACTTC,CSPRDAESGTQYF,TRBJ2-5,NA,few,TRBV29-1
TGTGCCAGCAGCTTAAGTCGCCGGGAGGGCTACGAGCAGTACTTC,CASSLSRREGYEQYF,TRBJ2-7,TRBD2,NA,TRBV7-2
TGTGCCAGCTCACCACCGGGACAGGAGTACACCGGGGAGCTGTTTTTT,CASSPPGQEYTGELFF,TRBJ2-2,TRBD1,NA,TRBV18
TGTGCTAGTGGTTCCCCCGGTGATTCGCGCCTCTCCTACGAGCAGTACTTC,CASGSPGDSRLSYEQYF,TRBJ2-7,NA,once,TRBV12-5
TGCGCCAGCAGCTTGGGCCAGGGAGATACGCAGTATTTT,CASSLGQGDTQYF,TRBJ2-3,NA,once,TRBV5-1
TGTGCCAGCAGAAGGGCAGGGGGCGCGAGGACTGAAGCTTTCTTT,CASRRAGGARTEAFF,TRBJ1-1,TRBD1,NA,TRBV7-2
TGTGCCAGCACCCGTAACTATGGCTACACCTTC,CASTRNYGYTF,TRBJ1-2,NA,NA,TRBV28
TGTGCTAGCAGCCCCCTAGCGGGAGACATAGATACGCAGTATTTT,CASSPLAGDIDTQYF,TRBJ2-3,TRBD2,NA,TRBV7-7
TGTGCCAGCAGCCAGGGACAGGGCGGCATTCAGTACTTC,CASSQGQGGIQYF,TRBJ2-4,TRBD1,NA,TRBV9
TGTGCCAGCAGCTCCGGACAGGGAGCATTCGGAAACACCATATATTTT,CASSSGQGAFGNTIYF,TRBJ1-3,TRBD1,NA,TRBV13
TGTGCCAGCAGTTATACAAGGACACAAGCCTCCTACGAGCAGTACTTC,CASSYTRTQASYEQYF,TRBJ2-7,NA,NA,TRBV6-2/TRBV6-3